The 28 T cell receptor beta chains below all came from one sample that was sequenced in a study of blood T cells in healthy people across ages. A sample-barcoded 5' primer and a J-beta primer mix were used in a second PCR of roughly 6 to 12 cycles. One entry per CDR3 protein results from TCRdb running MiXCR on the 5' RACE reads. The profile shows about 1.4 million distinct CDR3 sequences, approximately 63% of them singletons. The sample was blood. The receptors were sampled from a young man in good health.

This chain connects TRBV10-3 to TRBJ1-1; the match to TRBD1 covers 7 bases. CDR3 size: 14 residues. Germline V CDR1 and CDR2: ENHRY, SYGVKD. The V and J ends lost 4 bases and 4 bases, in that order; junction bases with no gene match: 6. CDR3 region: CAISGSTGVTEAFF. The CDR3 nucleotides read TGTGCCATCAGTGGTTCCACAGGGGTCACTGAAGCTTTCTTT.

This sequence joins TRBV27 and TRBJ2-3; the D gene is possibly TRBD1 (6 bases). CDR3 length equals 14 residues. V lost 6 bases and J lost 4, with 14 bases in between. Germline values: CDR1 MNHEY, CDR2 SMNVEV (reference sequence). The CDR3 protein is CASRGRGLADTQYF. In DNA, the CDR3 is TGTGCCAGCAGGGGCAGGGGATTAGCAGATACGCAGTATTTT.

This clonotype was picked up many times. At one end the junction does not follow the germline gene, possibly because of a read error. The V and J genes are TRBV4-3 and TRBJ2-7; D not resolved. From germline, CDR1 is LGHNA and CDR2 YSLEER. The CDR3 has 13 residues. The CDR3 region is CASSQGRAYEQYF. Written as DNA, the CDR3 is TGTGCCAGCAGCCAAGGCCGGGCCTACGAGCAGTACTTC.

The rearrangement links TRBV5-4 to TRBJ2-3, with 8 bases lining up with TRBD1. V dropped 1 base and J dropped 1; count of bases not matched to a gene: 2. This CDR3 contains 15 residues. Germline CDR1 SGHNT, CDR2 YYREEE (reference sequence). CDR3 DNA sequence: TGTGCCAGCAGCTTGATGGGACAGGGCACAGATACGCAGTATTTT. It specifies CASSLMGQGTDTQYF.

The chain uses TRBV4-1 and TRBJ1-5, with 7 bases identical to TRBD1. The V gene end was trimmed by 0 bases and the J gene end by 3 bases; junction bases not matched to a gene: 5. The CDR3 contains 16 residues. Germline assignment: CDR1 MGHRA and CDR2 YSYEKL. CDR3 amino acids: CASSQDQGGSNQPQHF. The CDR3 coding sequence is TGCGCCAGCAGCCAAGATCAAGGGGGCTCCAATCAGCCCCAGCATTTT.

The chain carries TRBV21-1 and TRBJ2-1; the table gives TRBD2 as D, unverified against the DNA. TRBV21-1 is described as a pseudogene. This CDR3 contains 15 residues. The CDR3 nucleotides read TGTGCCAGCAAAAGACTAGCGGGGGCCTACAATGAGCAGTTCTTC. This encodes CASKRLAGAYNEQFF.

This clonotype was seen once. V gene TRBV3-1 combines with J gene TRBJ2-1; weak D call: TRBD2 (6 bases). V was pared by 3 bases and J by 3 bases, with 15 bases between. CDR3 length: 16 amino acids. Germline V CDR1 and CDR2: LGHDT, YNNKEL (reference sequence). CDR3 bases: TGTGCCAGCAGCCATGGAGCCGGGACTTACTACAATGAGCAGTTCTTC. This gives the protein CASSHGAGTYYNEQFF.

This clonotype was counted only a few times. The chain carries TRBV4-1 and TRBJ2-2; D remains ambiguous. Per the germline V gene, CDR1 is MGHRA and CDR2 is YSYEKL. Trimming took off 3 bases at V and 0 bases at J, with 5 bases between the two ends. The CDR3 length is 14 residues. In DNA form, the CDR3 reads TGCGCCAGCAGCCAGTCGTCGAACACCGGGGAGCTGTTTTTT. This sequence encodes CASSQSSNTGELFF.

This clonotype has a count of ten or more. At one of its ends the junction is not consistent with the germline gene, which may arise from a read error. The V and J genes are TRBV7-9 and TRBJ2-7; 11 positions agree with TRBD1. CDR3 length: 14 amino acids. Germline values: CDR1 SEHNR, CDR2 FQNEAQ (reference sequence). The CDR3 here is CASSLGQGVYEQYF. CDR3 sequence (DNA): TGCGCCAGCAGCTTGGGACAGGGGGTCTACGAGCAGTACTTC.

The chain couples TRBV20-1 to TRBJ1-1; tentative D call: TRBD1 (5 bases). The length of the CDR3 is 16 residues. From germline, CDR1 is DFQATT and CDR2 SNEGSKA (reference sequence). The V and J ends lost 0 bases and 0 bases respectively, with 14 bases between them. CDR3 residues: CSARDQLRVVNTEAFF. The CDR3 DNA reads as TGCAGTGCTAGAGATCAGCTCAGGGTGGTGAACACTGAAGCTTTCTTT.

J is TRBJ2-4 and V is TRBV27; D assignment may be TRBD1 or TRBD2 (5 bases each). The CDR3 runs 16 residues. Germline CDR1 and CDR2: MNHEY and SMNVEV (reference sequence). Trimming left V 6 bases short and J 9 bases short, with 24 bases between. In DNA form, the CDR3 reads TGTGCCAGCAGCACCGGACTGCGGCAGGGACCGTTCATTCAGTACTTC. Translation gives CASSTGLRQGPFIQYF.

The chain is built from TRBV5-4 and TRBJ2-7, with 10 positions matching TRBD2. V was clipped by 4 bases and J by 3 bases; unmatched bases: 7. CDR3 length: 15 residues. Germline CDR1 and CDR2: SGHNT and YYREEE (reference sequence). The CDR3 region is CASSPGLAEGYEQYF. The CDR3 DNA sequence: TGTGCCAGCAGCCCCGGACTAGCGGAAGGCTACGAGCAGTACTTC.

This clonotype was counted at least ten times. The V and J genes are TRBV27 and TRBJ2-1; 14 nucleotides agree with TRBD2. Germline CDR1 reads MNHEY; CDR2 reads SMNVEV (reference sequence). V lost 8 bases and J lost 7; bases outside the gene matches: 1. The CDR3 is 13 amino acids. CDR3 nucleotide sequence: TGTGCCAGCCGACTAGCGGGAGGGAATGAGCAGTTCTTC. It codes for CASRLAGGNEQFF.

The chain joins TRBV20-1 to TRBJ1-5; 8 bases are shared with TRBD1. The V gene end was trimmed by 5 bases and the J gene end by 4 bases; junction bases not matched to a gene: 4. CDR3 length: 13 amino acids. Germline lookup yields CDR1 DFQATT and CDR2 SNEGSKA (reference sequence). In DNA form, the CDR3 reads TGCAGTGCTTATACAGGGGGGAATCAGCCCCAGCATTTT. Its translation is CSAYTGGNQPQHF.

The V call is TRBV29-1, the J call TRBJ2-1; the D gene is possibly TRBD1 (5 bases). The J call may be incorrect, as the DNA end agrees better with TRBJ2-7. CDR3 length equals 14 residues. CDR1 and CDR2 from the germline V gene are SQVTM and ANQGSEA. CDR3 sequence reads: CSVSDSSSYNEQYF. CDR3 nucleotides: TGCAGCGTTTCAGACAGTAGCTCCTACAATGAGCAGTACTTC.

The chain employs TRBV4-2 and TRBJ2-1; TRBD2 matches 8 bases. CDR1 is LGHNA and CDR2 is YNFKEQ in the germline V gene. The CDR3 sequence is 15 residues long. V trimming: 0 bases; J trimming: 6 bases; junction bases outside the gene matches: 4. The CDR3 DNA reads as TGTGCCAGCAGCCAAGACGGGGGGGATGTCAATGAGCAGTTCTTC. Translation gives CASSQDGGDVNEQFF.

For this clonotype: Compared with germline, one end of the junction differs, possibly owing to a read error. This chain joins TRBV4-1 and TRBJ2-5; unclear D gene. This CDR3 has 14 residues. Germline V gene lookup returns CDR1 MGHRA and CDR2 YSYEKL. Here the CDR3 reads CASSQVFPKETQYF. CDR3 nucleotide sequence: TGTGCCAGCAGCCAAGTTTTCCCTAAAGAGACCCAGTACTTC.

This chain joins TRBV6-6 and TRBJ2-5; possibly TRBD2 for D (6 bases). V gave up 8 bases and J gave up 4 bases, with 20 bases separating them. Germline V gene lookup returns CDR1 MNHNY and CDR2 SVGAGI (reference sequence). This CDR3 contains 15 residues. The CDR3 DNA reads TGTGCCAGCTTGACCTCAAAAGCGGGCTCAGAGACCCAGTACTTC. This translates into CASLTSKAGSETQYF.

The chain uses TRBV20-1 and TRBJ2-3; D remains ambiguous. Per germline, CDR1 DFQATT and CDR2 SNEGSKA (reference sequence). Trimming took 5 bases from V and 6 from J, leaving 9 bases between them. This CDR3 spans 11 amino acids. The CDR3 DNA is TGCAGTGCTCCCCTCCCGGATACGCAGTATTTT. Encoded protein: CSAPLPDTQYF.

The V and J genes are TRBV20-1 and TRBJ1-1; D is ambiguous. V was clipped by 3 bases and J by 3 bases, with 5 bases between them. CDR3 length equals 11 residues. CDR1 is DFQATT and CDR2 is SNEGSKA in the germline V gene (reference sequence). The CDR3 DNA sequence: TGCAGTGCTAGTCTCCACACTGAAGCTTTCTTT. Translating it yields CSASLHTEAFF.

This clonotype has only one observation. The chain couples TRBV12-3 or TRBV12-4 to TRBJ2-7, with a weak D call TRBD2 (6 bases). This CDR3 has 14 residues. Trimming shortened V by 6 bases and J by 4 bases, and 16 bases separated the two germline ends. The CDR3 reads CASRPTAAGYEQYF. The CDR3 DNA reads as TGTGCCAGCAGACCCACGGCGGCGGGATACGAGCAGTACTTC.

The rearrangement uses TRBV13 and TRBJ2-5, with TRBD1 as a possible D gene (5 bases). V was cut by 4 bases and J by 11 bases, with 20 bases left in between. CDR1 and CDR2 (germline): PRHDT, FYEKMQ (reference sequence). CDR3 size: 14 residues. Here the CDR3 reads CASSSHGRANEQYF. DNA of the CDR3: TGTGCCAGCAGCTCACACGGCAGGGCGAATGAGCAGTACTTC.

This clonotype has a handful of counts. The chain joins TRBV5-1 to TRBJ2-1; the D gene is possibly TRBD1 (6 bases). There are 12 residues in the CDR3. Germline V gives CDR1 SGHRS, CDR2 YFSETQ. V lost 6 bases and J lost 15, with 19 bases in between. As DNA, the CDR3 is TGCGCCAGCAACACACCGGGACAACATTTGTTCTTC. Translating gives CASNTPGQHLFF. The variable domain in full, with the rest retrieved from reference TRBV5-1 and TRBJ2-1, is KAGVTQTPRYLIKTRGQQVTLSCSPISGHRSVSWYQQTPGQGLQFLFEYFSETQRNKGNFPGRFSGRQFSNSRSEMNVSTLELGDSALYLCASNTPGQHLFFGPGTRLTVL.

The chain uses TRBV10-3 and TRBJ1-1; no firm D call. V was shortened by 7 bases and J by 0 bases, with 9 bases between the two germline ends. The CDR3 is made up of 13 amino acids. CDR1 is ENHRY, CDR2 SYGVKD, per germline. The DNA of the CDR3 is TGTGCCATCATGGCAGACATGAACACTGAAGCTTTCTTT. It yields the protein CAIMADMNTEAFF.

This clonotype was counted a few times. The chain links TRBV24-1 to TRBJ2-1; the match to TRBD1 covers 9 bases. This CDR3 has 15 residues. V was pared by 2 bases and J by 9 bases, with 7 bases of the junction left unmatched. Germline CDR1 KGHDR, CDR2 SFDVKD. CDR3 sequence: CATSDSGTGPAEQFF. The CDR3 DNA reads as TGTGCCACCAGTGATTCCGGGACAGGGCCCGCTGAGCAGTTCTTC.

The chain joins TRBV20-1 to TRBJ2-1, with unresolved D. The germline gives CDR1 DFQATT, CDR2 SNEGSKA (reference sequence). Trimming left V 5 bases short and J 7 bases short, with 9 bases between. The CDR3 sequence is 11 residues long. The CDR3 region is CSALGVNEQFF. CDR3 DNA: TGCAGTGCTTTGGGTGTAAATGAGCAGTTCTTC.

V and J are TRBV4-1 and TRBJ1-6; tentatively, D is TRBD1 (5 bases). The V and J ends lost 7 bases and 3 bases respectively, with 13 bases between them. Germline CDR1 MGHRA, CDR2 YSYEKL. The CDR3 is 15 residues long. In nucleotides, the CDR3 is TGCGCCAGCAAGGAGGGGAAAGACTATAATTCACCCCTCCACTTT. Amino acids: CASKEGKDYNSPLHF.

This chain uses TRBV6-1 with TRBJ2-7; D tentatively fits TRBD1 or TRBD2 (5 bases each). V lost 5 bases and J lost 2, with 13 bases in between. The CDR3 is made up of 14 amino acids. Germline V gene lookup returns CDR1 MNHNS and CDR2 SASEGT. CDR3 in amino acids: CASSIAGDPYEQYF. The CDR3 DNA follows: TGTGCCAGCAGTATAGCTGGGGACCCCTACGAGCAGTACTTC.